The source of this TCR beta chain is a study of shared clonotypes between healthy human individuals (dated by TCRdb to about 2020). Concerning the study at large: Three men and a couple of women, aged 18 to 49 years, made up the cohort. Each donor's leukapheresis produced roughly between about 0.8 and 10 billion PBMCs. To increase sequencing depth and limit assay-specific biases, TCR repertoire library preparation and sequencing were carried out by different laboratories using diverse techniques. Blood TCR repertoires of five healthy adults were deeply sequenced to estimate repertoire size and the extent of clonotype sharing between individuals. For each donor, CD4 naive and CD4 memory were each run on three plates, CD8 naive on two plates, and CD8 memory on one plate.

Using the deep immunoSEQ assay, multiplex PCR amplified TCR CDR3 regions from genomic DNA. Extracted genomic DNA from each cell subset was spread evenly across all wells of several immunoSEQ 96-well plates, with each plate serving as a replicate. For sorted subsets, each replicate PCR was loaded with 200 ng genomic DNA, equivalent to some 31,000 T cell genomes. The purified libraries were quantified using a Qubit 3.0 fluorometer, sized with a Bioanalyzer 2100, and then quantified again using the KAPA Library Quantification kit. A separate single-read 150-cycle Illumina NextSeq 550 flow cell was used to sequence each immunoSEQ 96-well plate. Concerning the study's data processing: Because the immunoSEQ output included only junctional sequences and no quality scores, the filtering could not be the same as the filtering used for full-length reads. Sequences were annotated with PyIR, a Python wrapper for IgBLAST v1.9, and V/J genes and CDR3 were assigned using IMGT germline references. Reads were filtered out if the reads had weak V/J assignments (E-value above 1e-6), no CDR3, stop codons, out-of-frame junctions, or ambiguous translated residues. V3J clonotypes were defined by identical inferred V gene, J gene, and CDR3 amino acid sequence. To compute the percentage overlap between repertoires, the number of shared unique clonotypes was divided by the size of the smaller repertoire. Richness of each repertoire was evaluated using RTK rarefaction, the Chao1 estimator, and Recon v2.1 estimates of unobserved clonotypes. Generation probabilities for all TCRbeta clonotypes obtained by the gDNA method from a handful of donors were computed using OLGA. Sourced from immuneACCESS, this table was stored by TCRdb with only in-frame sequences that have V and J called. A share of the clones is absent; for the studies checked, an unresolved V gene accounts for under half, and the remainder has no known explanation. The V and J calls and clone size are taken from that table; D and trimming were inferred from the DNA. Across this sample there are 950,000 to 1,100,000 clones, with 78% seen only once. Roughly 0.62% of the sample comes from the top ten.

Healthy HIV-negative adults with no recently reported acute infections or vaccinations were included as donors. Only Caucasian adults living in Nashville, Tennessee, USA were represented among the donors. CD4+ T cells were enriched by magnetic negative selection; naive cells were then positively selected on CD45RA, and the negative fraction formed the memory subset. After blood collection by leukapheresis, PBMCs were isolated using Ficoll-Histopaque density gradient centrifugation and then cryopreserved in the vapor phase of liquid nitrogen. Analytical flow cytometry was used to check the purity and quantity of every magnetically sorted T cell population. Genomic DNA was isolated from every sorted fraction and measured by UV absorbance on a Nanodrop 2000c. Trimmed from V: 4 bases; trimmed from J: 5 bases; junction bases lacking a gene match: 7. The CDR3 holds 15 amino acids from the cysteine to the phenylalanine. The read is trimmed to its CDR3 DNA, 45 bases read in frame from base 1. CDR1 and CDR2, per the germline V gene (reference sequence), are SGHNT and YYREEE.

Worth noting for this clone: Which antigen it targets is not known. Base qualities are not provided; no much larger clone lies one nucleotide away.

Overall study outcomes, separate from this receptor: Sharing across a few donors was observed for about 5% of naive CD4, over 3% of naive CD8, 2% to 2.5% of memory CD4, and around 0.44% of memory CD8 clonotypes. Even with the large sequencing depth, rarefaction of the sorted-subset datasets indicated that sequencing was incomplete. Compared with non-shared clonotypes, the clonotypes found in all four sorted-subset donors had higher generation probabilities. Pairwise subsampling led to the expectation that sequencing depth would affect the degree of clonotype sharing among donors. Sampling was restricted to blood, and TCR repertoires in tissues likely differ from the TCR repertoires found in blood. Estimated clonotype richness was generally larger for naive than for memory subsets. The genetic and exposure-history diversity represented was limited by the small number of donors.

The sequenced material came from memory CD4+ T cells from PBMCs. Interpreted using the paper, the cell subset or site label stands for: CD45RA-negative fraction. This sequence uses TRBV5-4 and TRBJ2-5; TRBD2 fits 11 bases in the junction. The TCR comes from a man aged 18 to 30 in good health. Some clones in this sample may be carry-over from other donors' samples. CDR3 protein: CASSGTSGSRETQYF. In nucleotides, the sequence is TGTGCCAGCAGCGGTACTAGCGGGAGTAGGGAGACCCAGTACTTC.